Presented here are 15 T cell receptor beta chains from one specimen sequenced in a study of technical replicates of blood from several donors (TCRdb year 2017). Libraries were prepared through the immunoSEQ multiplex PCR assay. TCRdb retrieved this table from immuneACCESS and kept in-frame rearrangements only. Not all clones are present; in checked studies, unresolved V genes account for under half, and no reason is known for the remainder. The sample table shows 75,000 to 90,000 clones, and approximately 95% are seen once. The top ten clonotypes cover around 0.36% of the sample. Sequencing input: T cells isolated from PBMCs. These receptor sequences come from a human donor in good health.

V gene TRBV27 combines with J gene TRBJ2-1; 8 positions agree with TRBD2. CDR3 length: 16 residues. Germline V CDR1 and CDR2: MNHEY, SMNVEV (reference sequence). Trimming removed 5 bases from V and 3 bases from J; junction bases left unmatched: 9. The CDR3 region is CASSRATGGNYNEQFF. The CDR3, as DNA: TGTGCCAGCAGTCGGGCGACGGGAGGGAACTACAATGAGCAGTTCTTC.

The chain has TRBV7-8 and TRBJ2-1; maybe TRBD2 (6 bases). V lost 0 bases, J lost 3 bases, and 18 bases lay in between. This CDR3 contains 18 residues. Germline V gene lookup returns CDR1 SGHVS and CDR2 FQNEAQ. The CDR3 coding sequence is TGTGCCAGCAGCTTAGCGCTGGGGGGAGCTGCTCTCTACAATGAGCAGTTCTTC. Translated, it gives CASSLALGGAALYNEQFF.

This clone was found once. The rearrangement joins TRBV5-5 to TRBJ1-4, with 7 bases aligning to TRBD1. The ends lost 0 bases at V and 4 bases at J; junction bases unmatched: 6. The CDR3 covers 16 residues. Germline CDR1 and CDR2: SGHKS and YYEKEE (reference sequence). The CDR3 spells CASSLAGTAFNEKLFF. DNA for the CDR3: TGTGCCAGCAGCTTGGCCGGGACAGCGTTTAATGAAAAACTGTTTTTT.

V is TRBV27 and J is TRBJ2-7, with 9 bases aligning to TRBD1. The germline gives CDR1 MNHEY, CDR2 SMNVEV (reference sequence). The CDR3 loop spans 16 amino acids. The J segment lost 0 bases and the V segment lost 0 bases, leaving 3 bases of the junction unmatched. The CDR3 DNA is TGTGCCAGCAGTTTATCAGGACAGGGGTCCTCCTACGAGCAGTACTTC. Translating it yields CASSLSGQGSSYEQYF.

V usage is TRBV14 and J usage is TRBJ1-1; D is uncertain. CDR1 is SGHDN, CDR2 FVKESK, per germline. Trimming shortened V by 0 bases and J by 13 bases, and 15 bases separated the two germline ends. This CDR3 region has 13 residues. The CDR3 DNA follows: TGTGCCAGCAGCCAAGATTTGCACCCGAGGGTTTTCTTT. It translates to CASSQDLHPRVFF.

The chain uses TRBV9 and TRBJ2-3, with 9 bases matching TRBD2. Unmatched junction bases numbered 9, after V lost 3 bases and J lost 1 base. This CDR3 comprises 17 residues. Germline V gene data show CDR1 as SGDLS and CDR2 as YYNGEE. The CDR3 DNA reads TGTGCCAGCAGCGGCAGCGGGAGGCCGACCCGCACAGATACGCAGTATTTT. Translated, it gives CASSGSGRPTRTDTQYF.

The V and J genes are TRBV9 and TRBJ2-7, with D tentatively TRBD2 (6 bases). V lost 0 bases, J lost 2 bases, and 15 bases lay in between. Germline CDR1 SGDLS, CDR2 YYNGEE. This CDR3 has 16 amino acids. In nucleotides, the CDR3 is TGTGCCAGCAGCGTAGATAGCGGCCCAGTTGCCTACGAGCAGTACTTC. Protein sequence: CASSVDSGPVAYEQYF.

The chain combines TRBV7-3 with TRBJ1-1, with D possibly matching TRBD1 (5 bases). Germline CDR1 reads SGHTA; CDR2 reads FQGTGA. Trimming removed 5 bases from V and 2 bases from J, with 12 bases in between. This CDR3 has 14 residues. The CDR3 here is CASSPQGGNTEAFF. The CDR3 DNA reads TGTGCCAGCAGCCCTCAGGGAGGCAACACTGAAGCTTTCTTT.

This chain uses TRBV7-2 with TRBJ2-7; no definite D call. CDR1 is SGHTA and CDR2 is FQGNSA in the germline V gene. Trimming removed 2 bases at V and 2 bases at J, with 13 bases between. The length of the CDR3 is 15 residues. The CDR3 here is CASSLYSTVAYEQYF. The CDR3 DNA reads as TGTGCCAGCAGCTTATATAGTACGGTAGCCTACGAGCAGTACTTC. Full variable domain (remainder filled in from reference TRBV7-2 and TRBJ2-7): GAGVSQSPSNKVTEKGKDVELRCDPISGHTALYWYRQSLGQGLEFLIYFQGNSAPDKSGLPSDRFSAERTGGSVSTLTIQRTQQEDSAVYLCASSLYSTVAYEQYFGPGTRLTVT.

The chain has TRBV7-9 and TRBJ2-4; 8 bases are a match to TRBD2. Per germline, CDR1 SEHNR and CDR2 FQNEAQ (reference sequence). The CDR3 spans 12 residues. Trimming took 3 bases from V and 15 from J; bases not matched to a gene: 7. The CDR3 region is CASSFEREHRYF. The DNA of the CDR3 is TGTGCCAGCAGCTTCGAGCGGGAGCACCGGTACTTC.

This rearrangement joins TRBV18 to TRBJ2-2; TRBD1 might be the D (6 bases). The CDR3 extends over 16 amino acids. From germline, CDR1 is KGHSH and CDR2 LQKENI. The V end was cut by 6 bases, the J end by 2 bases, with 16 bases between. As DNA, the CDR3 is TGTGCCAGCTCTGGGCCGGGACACTTAAACACCGGGGAGCTGTTTTTT. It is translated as CASSGPGHLNTGELFF.

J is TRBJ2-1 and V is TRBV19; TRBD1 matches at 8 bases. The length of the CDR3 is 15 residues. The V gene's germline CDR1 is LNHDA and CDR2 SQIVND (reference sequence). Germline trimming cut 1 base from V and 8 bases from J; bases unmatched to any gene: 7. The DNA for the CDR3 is TGTGCCAGTAGTATAGTTGGACAGGGTAGGGATGAGCAGTTCTTC. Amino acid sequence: CASSIVGQGRDEQFF.

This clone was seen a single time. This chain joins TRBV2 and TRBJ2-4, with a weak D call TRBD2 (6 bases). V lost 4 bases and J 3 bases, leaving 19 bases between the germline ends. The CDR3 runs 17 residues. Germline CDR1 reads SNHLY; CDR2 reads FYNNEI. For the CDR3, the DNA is TGTGCCAGCAGTGGTACCACTAGCCTCGCAGGCAAAAACATTCAGTACTTC. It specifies CASSGTTSLAGKNIQYF.

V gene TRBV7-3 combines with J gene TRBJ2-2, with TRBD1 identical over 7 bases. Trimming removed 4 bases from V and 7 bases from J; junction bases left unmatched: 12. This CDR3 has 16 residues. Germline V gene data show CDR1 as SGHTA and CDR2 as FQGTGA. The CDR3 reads CASSSSSGTEGGELFF. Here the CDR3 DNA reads TGTGCCAGCAGCTCCTCCTCCGGGACAGAGGGCGGGGAGCTGTTTTTT.

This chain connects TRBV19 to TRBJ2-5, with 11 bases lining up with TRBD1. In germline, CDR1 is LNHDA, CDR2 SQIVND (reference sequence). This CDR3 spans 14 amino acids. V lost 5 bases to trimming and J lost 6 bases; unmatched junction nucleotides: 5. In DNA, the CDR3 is TGTGCCAGTAGTGGGACAGGGGGAGGAAAGACCCAGTACTTC. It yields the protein CASSGTGGGKTQYF.